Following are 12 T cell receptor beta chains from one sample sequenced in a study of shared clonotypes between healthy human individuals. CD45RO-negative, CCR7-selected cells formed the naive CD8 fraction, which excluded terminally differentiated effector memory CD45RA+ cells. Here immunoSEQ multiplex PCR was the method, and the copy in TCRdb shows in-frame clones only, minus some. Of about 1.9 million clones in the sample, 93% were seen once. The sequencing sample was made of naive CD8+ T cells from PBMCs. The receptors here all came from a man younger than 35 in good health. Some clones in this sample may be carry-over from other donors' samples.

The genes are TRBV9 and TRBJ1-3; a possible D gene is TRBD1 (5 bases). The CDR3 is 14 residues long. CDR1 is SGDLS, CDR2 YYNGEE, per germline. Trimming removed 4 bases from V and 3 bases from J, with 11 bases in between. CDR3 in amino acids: CASSPRDGGNTIYF. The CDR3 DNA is TGTGCCAGCAGCCCCCGGGACGGTGGAAACACCATATATTTT.

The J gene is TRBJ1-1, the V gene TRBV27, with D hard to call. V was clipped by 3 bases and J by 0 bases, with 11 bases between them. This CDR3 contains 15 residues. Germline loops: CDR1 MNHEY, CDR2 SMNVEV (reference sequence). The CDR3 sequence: CASSFHPRMNTEAFF. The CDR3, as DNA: TGTGCCAGCAGTTTCCACCCCCGGATGAACACTGAAGCTTTCTTT.

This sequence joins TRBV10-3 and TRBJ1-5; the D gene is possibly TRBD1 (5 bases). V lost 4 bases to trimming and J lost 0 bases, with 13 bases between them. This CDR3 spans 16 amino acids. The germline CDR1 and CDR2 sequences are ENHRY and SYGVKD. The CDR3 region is CAISAMGRNSNQPQHF. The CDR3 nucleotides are TGTGCCATCAGTGCCATGGGACGGAATAGCAATCAGCCCCAGCATTTT.

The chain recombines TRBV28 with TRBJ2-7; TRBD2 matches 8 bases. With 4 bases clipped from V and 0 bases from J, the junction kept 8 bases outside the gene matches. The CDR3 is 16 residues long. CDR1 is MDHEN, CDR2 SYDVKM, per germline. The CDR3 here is CASSSVIAGPSYEQYF. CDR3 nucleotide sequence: TGTGCCAGCAGTTCGGTTATAGCGGGACCCTCCTACGAGCAGTACTTC. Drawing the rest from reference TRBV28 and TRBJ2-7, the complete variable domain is DVKVTQSSRYLVKRTGEKVFLECVQDMDHENMFWYRQDPGLGLRLIYFSYDVKMKEKGDIPEGYSVSREKKERFSLILESASTNQTSMYLCASSSVIAGPSYEQYFGPGTRLTVT.

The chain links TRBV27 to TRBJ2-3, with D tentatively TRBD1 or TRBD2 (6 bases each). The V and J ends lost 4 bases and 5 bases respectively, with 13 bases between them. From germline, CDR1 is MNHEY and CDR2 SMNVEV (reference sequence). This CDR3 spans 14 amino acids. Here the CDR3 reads CASSWRGNEDTQYF. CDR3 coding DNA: TGTGCCAGCAGTTGGAGGGGGAACGAAGATACGCAGTATTTT.

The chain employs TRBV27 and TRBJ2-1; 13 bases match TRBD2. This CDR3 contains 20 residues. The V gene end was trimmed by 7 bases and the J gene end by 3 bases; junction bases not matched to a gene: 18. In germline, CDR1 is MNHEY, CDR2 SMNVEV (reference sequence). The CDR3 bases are TGTGCCAGCACTCCCGGGGCCGGACTAGCGGGAGCCCGGGACTACAATGAGCAGTTCTTC. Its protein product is CASTPGAGLAGARDYNEQFF.

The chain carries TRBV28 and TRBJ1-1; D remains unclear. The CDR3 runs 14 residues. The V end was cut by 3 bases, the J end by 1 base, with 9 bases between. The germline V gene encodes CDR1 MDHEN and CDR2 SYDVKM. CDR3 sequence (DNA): TGTGCCAGCAGTTTTCGACAATCGAACACTGAAGCTTTCTTT. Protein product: CASSFRQSNTEAFF.

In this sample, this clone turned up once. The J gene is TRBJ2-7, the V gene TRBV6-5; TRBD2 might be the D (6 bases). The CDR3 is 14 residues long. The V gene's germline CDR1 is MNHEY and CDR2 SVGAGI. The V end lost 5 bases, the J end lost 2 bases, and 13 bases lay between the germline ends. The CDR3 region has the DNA TGTGCCAGCAGTAAAGAGCGGGTCCCCTACGAGCAGTACTTC. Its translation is CASSKERVPYEQYF.

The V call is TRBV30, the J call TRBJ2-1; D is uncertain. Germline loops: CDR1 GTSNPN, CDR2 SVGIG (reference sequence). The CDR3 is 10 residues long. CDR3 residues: CAVRARKEFF. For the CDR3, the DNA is TGTGCAGTCCGGGCTCGAAAGGAGTTCTTC.

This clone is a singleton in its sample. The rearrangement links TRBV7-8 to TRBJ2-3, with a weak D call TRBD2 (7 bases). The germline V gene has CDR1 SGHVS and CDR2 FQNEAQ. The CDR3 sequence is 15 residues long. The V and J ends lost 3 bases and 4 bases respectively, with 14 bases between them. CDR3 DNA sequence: TGTGCCAGCAGCTTTTCCGGGGGGCAGGCAGATACGCAGTATTTT. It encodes CASSFSGGQADTQYF.

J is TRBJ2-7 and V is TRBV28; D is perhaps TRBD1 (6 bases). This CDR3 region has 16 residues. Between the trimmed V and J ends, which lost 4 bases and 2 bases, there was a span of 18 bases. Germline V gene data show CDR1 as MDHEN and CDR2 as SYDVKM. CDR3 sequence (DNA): TGTGCCAGCAGTTACAAAATCAGACAGGAGACCTACGAGCAGTACTTC. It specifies CASSYKIRQETYEQYF.

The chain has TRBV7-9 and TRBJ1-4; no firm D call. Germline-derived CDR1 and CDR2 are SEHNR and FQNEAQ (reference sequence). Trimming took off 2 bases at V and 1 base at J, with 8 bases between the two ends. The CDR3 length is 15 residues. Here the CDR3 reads CASSLSWETNEKLFF. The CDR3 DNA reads TGTGCCAGCAGCTTATCATGGGAAACTAATGAAAAACTGTTTTTT.